This entry is about one T cell receptor (beta chain). Its cognate antigen has yet to be identified. The record has no base qualities; no much larger clone is one base away. The sample originates from a study of cytomegalovirus exposure and HLA in healthy donors (dated by TCRdb to about 2017). Background for the entire study: In an earlier analysis of 550 to 750 of the donors, under 300 Gb of sequence data and 90 million to 120 million unique TCR beta sequences from 180 million or so T cells were reported. An early release that covered around 590 HLA-typed donors contained around 300 gigabases of sequencing data and 85 million to 100 million unique TCR sequences. Of the 350 to 450 genotyped donors, around 81% fell in the genetic ancestry cluster associated with self-reported Caucasian donors. The study was designed to test whether signatures of past pathogen exposure could be identified by cataloging public T cell receptors. The study profiled the T cell repertoires of 550 to 700 subjects by immunosequencing and related them to cytomegalovirus serostatus. Along with the 666-subject first cohort, a separate validation cohort of around 120 different subjects was used. High-throughput TCR immunosequencing, statistical association of individual TCRs with disease status, and machine learning were combined to predict cytomegalovirus infection status. In a later analysis, previously published TCR beta repertoires from several hundred donors were re-analyzed and high-resolution HLA genotyping was added so that TCR occurrence patterns could be studied. The later analysis used no new phenotypic data to find candidate immune exposures, relying instead on TCR beta sequences and their occurrence across donors. To decide whether each TCR beta V gene segment behaved as functional or pseudogenic, an earlier analysis of 587 of the donors relied on high-throughput TCR beta sequencing. Donor age, sex, ethnicity and CMV serostatus were compiled together with the repertoire data. In a later genetic analysis, genome-wide SNP genotypes for about three fifths of the 666 donors were used, and that subset was treated as a discovery cohort. All discovery cohort repertoires had been generated using a single sequencing platform. Class I and class II HLA loci were covered by the typing at four-digit resolution. The number of donors typed differed by locus, with 629-630 for A, B, C, DRB1 and DQB1, 522 for DQA1, approximately 580 for DPA1, and under 490 for DPB1. Because of strong linkage in the cohort, roughly five DR-DQ haplotypes were treated as single units for association and clustering. Across some 400 genotyped donors of the cohort, an average of approximately 200,000 unique TCR beta nucleotide sequences per donor were sequenced, and roughly a sixth of those sequences were non-productive. Broad study findings and their caveats: The authors suggested that the approach could potentially be extended to other disease states and immunological phenotypes. Most TCR sequences were observed very rarely across donors, whereas some public TCRs were present in many individuals. Assigning TCR associations to individual alleles was difficult when HLA alleles, especially DR and DQ, strongly co-occurred. Linkage disequilibrium might explain the correlated functional status among segregating V segments, but an unknown experimental factor could not be ruled out. In an earlier analysis of around 600 of the donors, most TCR beta V segments appeared in productive rearrangements about 87% or about 30% of the time, broadly matching IMGT annotations. In vitro tests confirmed that a few of the cytomegalovirus-associated TCR beta chains recognize cytomegalovirus antigens. Some 16 rarely observed V segments, including chromosome 9 orphons, were excluded from the earlier analysis of several hundred of the donors because counts were too low. The only immune exposure information available for the cohort was CMV serostatus. Specific HLA alleles were associated with over 15,000 TCR beta sequences at a false discovery rate of 0.05 in a later analysis. Because HLA typing was missing for some donors at each locus, association tests included only the typed subset. In a later genetic analysis, a missense DCLRE1C variant was associated with V-gene and J-gene trimming of TCR beta chains, and the association was replicated in an independent cohort. According to a later analysis, most CMV-associated TCR beta chains appeared to be HLA-restricted, and the HLA associations seemed to be driven largely by CMV exposure. A group of highly shared sequence variants was considered likely to be a technical artifact of the sequencing pipeline. The cohort was sequenced for TCR beta chains only, and without alpha or paired-chain data the features that could be detected were limited. In both the original and validation cohorts, the classifier was reported to diagnose cytomegalovirus status with high specificity and sensitivity. The study gave a list of under 200 TCR beta chains associated with cytomegalovirus. In a later analysis, HLA-associated TCR beta chains showed more clonal expansion and lower generation probabilities than non-associated chains that were equally common. Compared with the roughly 670-donor mean, donors in an Asian-associated ancestry cluster had fewer N-insertions in productive TCRs, according to a later genetic analysis. Presence/absence analyses assumed roughly uniform sequencing depth across donors, an assumption that may not hold. A further reported finding was that TCR beta sequences accurately predicted the HLA-A and HLA-B alleles for most subjects in the first cohort. In a later analysis, several top co-occurrence clusters were reported to appear linked to parvovirus B19, influenza, CMV and Epstein-Barr virus. In a later analysis, TCR association rates were found to vary across HLA loci, with the most associated TCRs seen for DRB1 alleles and the fewest for HLA-C alleles.

The method was the immunoSEQ multiplex PCR assay. The multiplex PCR relied on a mix of 60 forward primers for TCR Vbeta segments and 13 reverse primers for TCR Jbeta segments. A multiplex PCR assay on genomic DNA amplified the CDR3 region of rearranged TCR beta genes. Amplified TCR beta libraries were sequenced as 87-base-pair reads on the Illumina HiSeq System. In the original analysis: Across the 500 to 850 repertoires, a later analysis counted 78 million or so unique TCR beta chains, around 10 million of which were shared by at least two donors. Raw reads were error-corrected and collapsed into unique sequences with a nearest-neighbor algorithm that merged closely related sequences to remove PCR and sequencing errors. Alignment of CDR3 sequences to IMGT reference sequences was used to assign V, D and J gene segments. For a sequence to be retained, a match of at least six nucleotides to both a V gene segment and a J gene segment was required. A rearrangement was called productive if the CDR3 had no stop codons and remained in frame with V and J, and every other rearrangement was called non-productive. Following IMGT convention, CDR3 was defined as the stretch from the second conserved V-encoded cysteine up to the conserved J-encoded phenylalanine. Sequences without an unambiguous match to a single V gene segment were excluded from the earlier analysis of several hundred of the donors. An earlier analysis of fewer than 650 of the donors classified V segments as functional when productive rearrangements were above 56.7% and as segregating when the standard deviation between donors was above 5%. A statistical classification framework was built for diagnosing cytomegalovirus status from the catalog of TCR beta chain sequences. In a later analysis, TCR nucleotide sequences were compared against IMGT/GENE-DB human TR gene sequences so that V and J genes could be assigned. The TCRdist pipeline was used in a later analysis to assign CDR3 sequences and most-parsimonious VDJ recombination scenarios. In a later analysis, each TCR beta chain was defined by its CDR3 amino acid sequence together with its V-gene family, and reads lacking a unique V-gene family were excluded. As a way to deal with suspected cross-contamination and a sequencing artifact, a later analysis dropped approximately 570 nucleotide sequences that were highly shared and had low generation probability. For each public chain, a later analysis derived a clonal expansion index from normalized ranks of inferred template counts within each repertoire. In a later analysis, generation probabilities were computed using a VDJ recombination model fitted to out-of-frame rearrangements, and the results were checked against IGoR. Hypergeometric tests were used in a later analysis to score TCR-TCR, TCR-HLA and TCR-CMV co-occurrence, with a repertoire-size bias correction applied to the TCR pairs. False discovery rates were estimated in a later analysis by permuting HLA or CMV assignments 20 times. A later analysis grouped co-occurring TCRs with DBSCAN, adding TCRdist sequence similarity when clustering within HLA-allele-positive subsets. For co-occurrence clustering, repertoires with fewer than 30,000 or more than 120,000 public chains were excluded, along with a handful of repertoires with anomalous nucleotide sharing. TCRdb carries this immuneACCESS record with in-frame sequences only. Its versions omit some clonotypes, under half of them owing to an unresolved V gene in the studies checked, with the rest unexplained. The V and J calls and clone size come from that table; D and trimming were worked out from the DNA. This sample is represented by a few hundred thousand clones; 60% to 80% of them were singletons. 1.5% to 2% of the sample belongs to the ten largest clones.

In total, roughly 710 healthy bone marrow donors made up the cohort. At the time of sampling, all cohort members were nominally healthy, though unrecorded immune exposures were likely present. The donor was CMV seronegative and belonged to the group of 350 to 400 seronegative cohort members. Each donor provided a peripheral blood sample, and peripheral blood mononuclear cells were used for TCR beta sequencing. The Qiagen DNeasy Blood Extraction Kit was used to extract genomic DNA from the blood cell samples. The source of this sequence is a man aged 18 to 30 in good health and CMV-seronegative. The sequenced material came from PBMCs.

The CDR3 loop reads CASSESDYGYTF. Here is the DNA: TGTGCCAGCAGTGAGAGTGATTATGGCTACACCTTC. The rearrangement combines TRBV25-1 with TRBJ1-2; confidence is insufficient to name the D gene. Taken from cysteine to phenylalanine, the CDR3 has 12 residues. Only the CDR3 DNA is retained, 36 bases long and in frame from the first base. V is clipped by 3 bases and J by 5 bases, and the sequence between their germline boundaries is 7 bases long. The germline V gene encodes CDR1 MGHDK and CDR2 SYGVNS.